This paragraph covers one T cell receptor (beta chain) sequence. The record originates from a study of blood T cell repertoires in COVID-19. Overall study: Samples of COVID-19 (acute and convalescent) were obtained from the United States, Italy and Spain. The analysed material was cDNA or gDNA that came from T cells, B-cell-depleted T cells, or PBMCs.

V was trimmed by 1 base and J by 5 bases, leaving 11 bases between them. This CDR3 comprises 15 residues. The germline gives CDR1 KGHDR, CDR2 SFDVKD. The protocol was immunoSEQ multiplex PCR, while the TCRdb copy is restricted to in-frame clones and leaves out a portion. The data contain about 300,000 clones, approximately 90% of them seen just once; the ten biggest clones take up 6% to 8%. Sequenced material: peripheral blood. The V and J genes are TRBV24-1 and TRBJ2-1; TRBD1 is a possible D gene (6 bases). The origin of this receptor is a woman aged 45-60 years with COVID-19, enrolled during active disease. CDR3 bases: TGTGCCACCAGTGATTTCGGGACAAACAACAATGAGCAGTTCTTC. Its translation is CATSDFGTNNNEQFF.